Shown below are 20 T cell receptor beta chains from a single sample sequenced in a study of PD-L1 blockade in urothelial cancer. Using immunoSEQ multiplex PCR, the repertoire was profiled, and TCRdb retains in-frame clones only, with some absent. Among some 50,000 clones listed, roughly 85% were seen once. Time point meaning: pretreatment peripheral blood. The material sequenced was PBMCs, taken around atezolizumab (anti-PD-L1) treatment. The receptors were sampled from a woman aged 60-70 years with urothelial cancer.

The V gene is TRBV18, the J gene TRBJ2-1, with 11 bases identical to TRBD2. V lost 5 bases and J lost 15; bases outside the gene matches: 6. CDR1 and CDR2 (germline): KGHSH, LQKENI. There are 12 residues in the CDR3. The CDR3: CASSSEGLAAFF. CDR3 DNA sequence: TGTGCCAGCTCATCCGAGGGACTAGCGGCGTTCTTC.

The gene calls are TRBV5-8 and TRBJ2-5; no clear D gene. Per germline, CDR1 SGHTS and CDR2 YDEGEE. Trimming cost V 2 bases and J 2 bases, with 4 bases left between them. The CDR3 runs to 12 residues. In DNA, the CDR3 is TGTGCCAGCAGCTTACAGCAAGAGACCCAGTACTTC. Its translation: CASSLQQETQYF.

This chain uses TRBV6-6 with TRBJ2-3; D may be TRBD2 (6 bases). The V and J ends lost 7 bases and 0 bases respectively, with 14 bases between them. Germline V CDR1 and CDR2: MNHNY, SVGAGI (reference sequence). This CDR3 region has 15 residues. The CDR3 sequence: CASIRLGTSTDTQYF. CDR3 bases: TGTGCCAGCATTCGACTAGGGACTAGCACAGATACGCAGTATTTT.

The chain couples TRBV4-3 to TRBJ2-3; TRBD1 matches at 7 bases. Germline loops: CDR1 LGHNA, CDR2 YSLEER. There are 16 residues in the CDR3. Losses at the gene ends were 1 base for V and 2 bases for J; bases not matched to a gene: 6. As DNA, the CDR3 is TGCGCCAGCAGCCAAGCCTTCGACAGGGTCACAGATACGCAGTATTTT. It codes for CASSQAFDRVTDTQYF.

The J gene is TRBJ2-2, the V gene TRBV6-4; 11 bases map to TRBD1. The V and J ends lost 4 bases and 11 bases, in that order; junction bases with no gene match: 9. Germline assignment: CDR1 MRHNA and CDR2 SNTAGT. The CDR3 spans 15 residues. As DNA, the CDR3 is TGTGCCAGCAGTGCCCGGACAGGGGGCAGCGAAGAGCTGTTTTTT. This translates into CASSARTGGSEELFF.

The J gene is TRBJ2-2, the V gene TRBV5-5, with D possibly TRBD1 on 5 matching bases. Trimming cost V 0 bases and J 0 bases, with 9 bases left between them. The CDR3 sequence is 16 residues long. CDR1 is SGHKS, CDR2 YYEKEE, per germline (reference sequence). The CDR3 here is CASSLGQGSNTGELFF. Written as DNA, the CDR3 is TGTGCCAGCAGCTTGGGGCAGGGCTCGAACACCGGGGAGCTGTTTTTT.

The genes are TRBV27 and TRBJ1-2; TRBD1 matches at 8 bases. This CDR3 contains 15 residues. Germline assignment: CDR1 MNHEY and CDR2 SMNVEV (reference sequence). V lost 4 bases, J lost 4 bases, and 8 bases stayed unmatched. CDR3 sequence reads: CASSSHPGQGYGYTF. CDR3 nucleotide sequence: TGTGCCAGCAGTTCTCACCCAGGACAGGGCTATGGCTACACCTTC.

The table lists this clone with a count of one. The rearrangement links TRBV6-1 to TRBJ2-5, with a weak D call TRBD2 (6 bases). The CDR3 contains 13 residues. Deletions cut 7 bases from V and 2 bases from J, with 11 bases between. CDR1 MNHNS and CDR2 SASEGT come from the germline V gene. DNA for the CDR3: TGTGCCAGCACCCGGGACTTACAAGAGACCCAGTACTTC. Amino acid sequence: CASTRDLQETQYF.

CDR3: CASQTGNYGYTF. CDR3 coding DNA: TGTGCCAGCCAGACAGGGAACTATGGCTACACCTTC. This chain connects TRBV28 to TRBJ1-2; 7 nucleotides agree with TRBD1. The junction had 2 bases not matched to a gene; V was cut back by 8 bases and J by 2 bases. The CDR3 covers 12 residues. The germline V gene encodes CDR1 MDHEN and CDR2 SYDVKM.

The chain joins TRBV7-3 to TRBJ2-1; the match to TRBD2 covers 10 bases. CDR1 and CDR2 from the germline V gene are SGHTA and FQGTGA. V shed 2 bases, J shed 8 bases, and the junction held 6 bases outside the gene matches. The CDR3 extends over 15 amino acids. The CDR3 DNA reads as TGTGCCAGCAGCTTAGGAACTAGCGGGGTTGATGAGCAGTTCTTC. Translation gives CASSLGTSGVDEQFF.

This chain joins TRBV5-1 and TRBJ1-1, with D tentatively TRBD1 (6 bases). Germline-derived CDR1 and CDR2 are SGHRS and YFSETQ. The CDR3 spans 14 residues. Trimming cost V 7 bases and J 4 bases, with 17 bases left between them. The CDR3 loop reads CASFQSTGSTEAFF. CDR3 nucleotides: TGCGCCAGCTTTCAGTCAACAGGGAGCACTGAAGCTTTCTTT.

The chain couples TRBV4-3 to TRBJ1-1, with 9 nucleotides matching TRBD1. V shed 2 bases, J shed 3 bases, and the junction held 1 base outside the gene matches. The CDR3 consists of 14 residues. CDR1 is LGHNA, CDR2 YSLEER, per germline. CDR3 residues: CASSQRTGDTEAFF. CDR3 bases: TGCGCCAGCAGCCAAAGGACAGGGGACACTGAAGCTTTCTTT.

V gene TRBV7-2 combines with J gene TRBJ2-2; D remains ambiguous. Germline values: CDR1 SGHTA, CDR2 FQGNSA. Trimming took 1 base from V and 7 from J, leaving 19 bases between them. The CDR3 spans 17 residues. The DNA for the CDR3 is TGTGCCAGCAGCTTAGTGGTTATGAGCAGAGGCGGCGGGGAGCTGTTTTTT. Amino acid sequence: CASSLVVMSRGGGELFF.

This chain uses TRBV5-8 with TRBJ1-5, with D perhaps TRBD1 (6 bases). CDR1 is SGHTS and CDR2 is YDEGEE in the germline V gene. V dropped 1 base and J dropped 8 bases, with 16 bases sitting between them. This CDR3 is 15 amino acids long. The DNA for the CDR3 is TGTGCCAGCAGCTTGACCGGGACATGGATTAAGCCCCAGCATTTT. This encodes CASSLTGTWIKPQHF.

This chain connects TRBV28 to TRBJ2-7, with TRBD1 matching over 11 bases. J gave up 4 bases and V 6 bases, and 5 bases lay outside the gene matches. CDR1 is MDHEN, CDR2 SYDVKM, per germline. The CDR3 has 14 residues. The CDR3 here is CASSLDRGQYEQYF. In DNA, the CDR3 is TGTGCCAGCAGCTTGGACAGGGGGCAATACGAGCAGTACTTC.

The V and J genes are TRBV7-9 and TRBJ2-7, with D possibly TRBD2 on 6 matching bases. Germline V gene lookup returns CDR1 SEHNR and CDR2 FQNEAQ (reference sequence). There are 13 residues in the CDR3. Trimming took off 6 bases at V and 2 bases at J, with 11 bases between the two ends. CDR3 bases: TGTGCCAGCAGTGCCGGGGGACCCTACGAGCAGTACTTC. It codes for CASSAGGPYEQYF.

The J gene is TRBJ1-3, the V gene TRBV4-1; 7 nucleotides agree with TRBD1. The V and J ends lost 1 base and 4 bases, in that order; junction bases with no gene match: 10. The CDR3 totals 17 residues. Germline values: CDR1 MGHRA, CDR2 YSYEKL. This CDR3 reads CASSQAPTGAGGNTIYF. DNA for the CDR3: TGCGCCAGCAGCCAAGCACCTACAGGGGCCGGGGGAAACACCATATATTTT.

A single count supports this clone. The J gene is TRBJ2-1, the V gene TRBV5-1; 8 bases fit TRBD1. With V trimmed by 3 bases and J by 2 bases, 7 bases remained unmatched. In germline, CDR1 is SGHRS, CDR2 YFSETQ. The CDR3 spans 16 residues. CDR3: CASSSRTGRTYNEQFF. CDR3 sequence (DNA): TGCGCCAGCAGCTCCCGGACAGGGAGAACCTACAATGAGCAGTTCTTC.

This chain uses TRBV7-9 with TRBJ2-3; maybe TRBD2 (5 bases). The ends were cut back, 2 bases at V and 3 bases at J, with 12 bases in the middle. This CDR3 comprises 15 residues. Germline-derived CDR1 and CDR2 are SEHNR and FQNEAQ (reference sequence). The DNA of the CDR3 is TGTGCCAGCAGCTTACCCGGGGATATGACAGATACGCAGTATTTT. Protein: CASSLPGDMTDTQYF. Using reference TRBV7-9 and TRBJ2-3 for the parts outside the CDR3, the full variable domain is DTGVSQNPRHKITKRGQNVTFRCDPISEHNRLYWYRQTLGQGPEFLTYFQNEAQLEKSRLLSDRFSAERPKGSFSTLEIQRTEQGDSAMYLCASSLPGDMTDTQYFGPGTRLTVL.

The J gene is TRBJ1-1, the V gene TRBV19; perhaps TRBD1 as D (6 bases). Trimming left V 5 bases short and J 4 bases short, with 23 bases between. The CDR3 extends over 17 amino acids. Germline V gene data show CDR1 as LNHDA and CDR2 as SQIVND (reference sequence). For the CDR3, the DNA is TGTGCCAGTAGTCAGATACAGGGTGGTCGATATGGCACTGAAGCTTTCTTT. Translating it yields CASSQIQGGRYGTEAFF.